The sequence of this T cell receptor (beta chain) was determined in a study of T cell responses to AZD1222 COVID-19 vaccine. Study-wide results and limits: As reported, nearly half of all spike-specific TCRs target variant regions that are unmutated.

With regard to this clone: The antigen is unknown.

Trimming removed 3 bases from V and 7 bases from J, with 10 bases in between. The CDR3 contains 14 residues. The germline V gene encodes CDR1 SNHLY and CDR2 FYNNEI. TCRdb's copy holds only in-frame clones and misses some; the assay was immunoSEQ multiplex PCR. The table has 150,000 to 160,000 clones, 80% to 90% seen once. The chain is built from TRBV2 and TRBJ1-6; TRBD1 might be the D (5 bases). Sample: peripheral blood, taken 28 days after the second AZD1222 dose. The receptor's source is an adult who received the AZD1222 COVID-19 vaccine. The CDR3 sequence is CASSEGDSNSPLHF. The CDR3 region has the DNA TGTGCCAGCAGTGAGGGGGACTCGAATTCACCCCTCCACTTT.